This T cell receptor beta chain is drawn from a study of beta chain features in type 1 diabetes. Based on CD45RO/CCR7/CD25/CD127/CD95/CD27, CD4+ regulatory, stem cell-like memory, naive and central memory cells were sorted. All of the isolated RNA was reverse transcribed, so expressed TCRB transcripts were sequenced. Using immunoSEQ multiplex PCR, the repertoire was profiled, and TCRdb retains in-frame clones only, with some absent. The sample lists 100,000 to 150,000 clones; 7.5% to 9.5% were seen once. In this sample, this clone turned up a few times. Its cognate antigen is unknown. Study-wide results and caveats: Researchers report that Type 1 diabetes patients had moderately but significantly shorter TCRB CDR3s across all four CD4+ subsets. Whatever favoring of shorter templates PCR might show would apply equally to patients and controls.

Germline CDR1 and CDR2: SGHTA and FQGTGA. The trim removed 5 bases at V and 5 bases at J, leaving 3 bases unmatched. The CDR3 has 13 residues. The sample was central memory CD4+ T cells from blood. The source of this sequence is a man aged 30 to 39 with type 1 diabetes. V gene TRBV7-3 combines with J gene TRBJ1-2; the match to TRBD1 covers 9 bases. CDR3: CASSAGQGYGYTF. The CDR3 nucleotides are TGTGCCAGCAGCGCGGGACAGGGATATGGCTACACCTTC.